This T cell receptor beta chain was obtained from a study of T cell repertoires in cytomegalovirus infection. At the level of the study: A matching HLA type, together with CMV infection, was signaled by public TCR beta signatures. General study findings and limits: Ex vivo responses were dominated by HLA-C-restricted CMV-specific TCR beta clonotypes.

Germline V gives CDR1 LGHDT, CDR2 YNNKEL (reference sequence). This CDR3 comprises 14 residues. Trimming shortened V by 6 bases and J by 3 bases, and 14 bases separated the two germline ends. With regard to this clonotype: Its specificity is unknown.

TCRdb re-derived calls from the reads in MiXCR, one entry per CDR3 protein. In the table there are approximately 1,000,000 distinct CDR3 sequences, 25% to 40% of which are singletons. This chain joins TRBV3-1 and TRBJ2-5, with D tentatively TRBD1 or TRBD2 (6 bases each). The sequence was obtained from a human donor in good health (CMV status not recorded). Some clones in this sample may be carry-over from other donors' samples. The input for sequencing was cultured CD8+ T cells from PBMCs, taken from culture after CMV antigen stimulation. The DNA of the CDR3 is TGTGCCAGCAGTCCCGGGGGCCAGGAAGAGACCCAGTACTTC. Translation: CASSPGGQEETQYF.